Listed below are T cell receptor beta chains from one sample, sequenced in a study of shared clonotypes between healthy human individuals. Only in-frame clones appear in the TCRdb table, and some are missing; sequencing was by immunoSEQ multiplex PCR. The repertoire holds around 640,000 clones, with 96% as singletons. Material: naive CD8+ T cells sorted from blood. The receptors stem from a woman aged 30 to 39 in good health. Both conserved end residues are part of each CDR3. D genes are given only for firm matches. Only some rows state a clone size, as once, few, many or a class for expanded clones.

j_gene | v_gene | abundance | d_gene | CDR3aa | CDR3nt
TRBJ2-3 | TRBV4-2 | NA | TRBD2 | CASSQVKLGREMDTQYF | TGTGCCAGCAGCCAAGTGAAACTAGGGCGGGAGATGGATACGCAGTATTTT
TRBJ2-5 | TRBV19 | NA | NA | CASRGKQYQETQYF | TGTGCCAGTAGGGGCAAGCAGTACCAAGAGACCCAGTACTTC
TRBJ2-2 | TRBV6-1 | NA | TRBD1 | CASSARGLKDGELFF | TGTGCCAGCAGTGCCAGGGGGCTCAAGGACGGGGAGCTGTTTTTT
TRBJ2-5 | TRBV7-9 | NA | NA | CASSLPGGQETQYF | TGTGCCAGCAGCTTGCCTGGGGGGCAAGAGACCCAGTACTTC
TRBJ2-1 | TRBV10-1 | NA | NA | CASSLVGEPRGFF | TGCGCCAGCAGCCTCGTCGGGGAACCTAGGGGGTTCTTC
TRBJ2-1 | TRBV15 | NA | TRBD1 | CATRLQGAKYEQFF | TGTGCCACCAGACTTCAGGGGGCGAAGTATGAGCAGTTCTTC
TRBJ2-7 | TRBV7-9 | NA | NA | CASSLEGSTYYEQYF | TGTGCCAGCAGCTTAGAAGGGAGTACTTACTACGAGCAGTACTTC
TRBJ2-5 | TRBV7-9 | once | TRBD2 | CASSLESGSRETQYF | TGTGCCAGCAGCTTGGAGAGCGGGAGCAGAGAGACCCAGTACTTC
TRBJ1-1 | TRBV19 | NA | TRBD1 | CASKLDRDTEAFF | TGTGCCAGTAAACTGGACAGGGACACTGAAGCTTTCTTT
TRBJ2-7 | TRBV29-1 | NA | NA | CSVLKPTYEQYF | TGCAGCGTTTTGAAACCAACCTACGAGCAGTACTTC
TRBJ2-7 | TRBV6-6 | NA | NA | CASSYLGGKSHEQYF | TGTGCCAGCAGTTACTTGGGGGGCAAGTCCCACGAGCAGTACTTC
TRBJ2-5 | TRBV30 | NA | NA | CAWTGDRETQYF | TGTGCCTGGACAGGGGATAGGGAGACCCAGTACTTC
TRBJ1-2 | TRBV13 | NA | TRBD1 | CASSEEDRTYGYTF | TGTGCCAGCAGCGAGGAGGACAGGACCTATGGCTACACCTTC
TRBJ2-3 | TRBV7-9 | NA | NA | CASTPGTSGTDTQYF | TGTGCCAGCACCCCGGGCACCTCTGGGACAGATACGCAGTATTTT
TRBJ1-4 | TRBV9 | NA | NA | CASSADSLNEKLFF | TGTGCCAGCAGCGCGGACAGCCTTAATGAAAAACTGTTTTTT